This T cell receptor beta chain was found in a study of technical replicates of blood from a few donors. The protocol was immunoSEQ multiplex PCR, while the TCRdb copy is restricted to in-frame clones and leaves out a portion. The table includes roughly 80,000 clones, 94% detected once. This clone was detected only once. After removal of 1 base from V and 1 base from J, the junction contained 7 bases not matched to a gene. This CDR3 is built from 16 residues. Germline V CDR1 and CDR2: MNHEY, SMNVEV (reference sequence). The receptor was isolated from a human donor in good health. The sequencing input was T cells isolated from PBMCs. The V call is TRBV27, the J call TRBJ2-7, with 7 positions matching TRBD2. This chain's CDR3 is CASSLYLAGVSYEQYF. In nucleotides, the CDR3 is TGTGCCAGCAGTTTATACCTTGCGGGAGTGTCCTACGAGCAGTACTTC.